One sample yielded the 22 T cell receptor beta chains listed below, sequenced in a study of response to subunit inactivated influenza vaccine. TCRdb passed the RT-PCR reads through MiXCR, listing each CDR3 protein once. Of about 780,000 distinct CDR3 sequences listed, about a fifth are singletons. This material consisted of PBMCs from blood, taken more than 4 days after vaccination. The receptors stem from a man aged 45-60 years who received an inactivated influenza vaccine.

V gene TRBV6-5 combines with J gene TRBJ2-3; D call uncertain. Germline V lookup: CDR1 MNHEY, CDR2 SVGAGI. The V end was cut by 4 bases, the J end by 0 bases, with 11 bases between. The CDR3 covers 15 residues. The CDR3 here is CASSSSFVSTDTQYF. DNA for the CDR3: TGTGCCAGCAGTTCGTCATTCGTTAGCACAGATACGCAGTATTTT.

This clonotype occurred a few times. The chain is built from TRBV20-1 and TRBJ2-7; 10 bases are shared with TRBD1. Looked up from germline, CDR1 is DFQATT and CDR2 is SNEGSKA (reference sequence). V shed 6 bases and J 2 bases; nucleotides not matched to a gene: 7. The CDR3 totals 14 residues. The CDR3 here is CSATGQGLPYEQYF. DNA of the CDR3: TGCAGTGCGACGGGACAGGGGTTACCCTACGAGCAGTACTTC.

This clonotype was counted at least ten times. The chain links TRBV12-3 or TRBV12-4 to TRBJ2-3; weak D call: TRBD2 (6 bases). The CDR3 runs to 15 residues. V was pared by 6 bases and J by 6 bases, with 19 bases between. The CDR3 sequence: CASSNQGTGADTQYF. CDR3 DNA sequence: TGTGCCAGCAGCAATCAAGGGACTGGCGCGGATACGCAGTATTTT.

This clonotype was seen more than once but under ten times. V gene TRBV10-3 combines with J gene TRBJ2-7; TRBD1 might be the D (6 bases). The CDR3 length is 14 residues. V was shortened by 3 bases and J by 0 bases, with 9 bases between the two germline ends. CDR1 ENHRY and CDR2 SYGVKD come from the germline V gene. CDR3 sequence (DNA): TGTGCCATCAGTGAACCCAGGGGCTCCTACGAGCAGTACTTC. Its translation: CAISEPRGSYEQYF.

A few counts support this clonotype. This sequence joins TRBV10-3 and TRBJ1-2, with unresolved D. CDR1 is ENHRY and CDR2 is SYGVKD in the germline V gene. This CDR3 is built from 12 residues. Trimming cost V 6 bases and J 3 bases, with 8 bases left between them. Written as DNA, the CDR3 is TGTGCCATCAGCCCTGGGGACTATGGCTACACCTTC. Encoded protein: CAISPGDYGYTF.

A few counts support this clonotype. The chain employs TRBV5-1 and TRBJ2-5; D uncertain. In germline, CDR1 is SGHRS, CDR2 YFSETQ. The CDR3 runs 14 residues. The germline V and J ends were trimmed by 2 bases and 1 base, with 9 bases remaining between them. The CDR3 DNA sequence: TGCGCCAGCAGCTTAGGCTCCAGCCAAGAGACCCAGTACTTC. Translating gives CASSLGSSQETQYF.

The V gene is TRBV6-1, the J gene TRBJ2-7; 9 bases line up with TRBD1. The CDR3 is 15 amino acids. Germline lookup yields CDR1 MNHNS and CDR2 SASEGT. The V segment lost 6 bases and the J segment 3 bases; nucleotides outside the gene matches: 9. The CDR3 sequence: CASSPGTGPFYEQYF. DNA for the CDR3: TGTGCCAGCAGCCCTGGGACAGGGCCTTTCTACGAGCAGTACTTC.

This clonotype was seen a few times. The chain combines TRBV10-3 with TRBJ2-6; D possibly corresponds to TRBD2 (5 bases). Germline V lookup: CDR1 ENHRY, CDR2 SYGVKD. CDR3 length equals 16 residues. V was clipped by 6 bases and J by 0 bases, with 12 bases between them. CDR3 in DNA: TGTGCCATCAGCGGGGTGGCGCGCTCTGGGGCCAACGTCCTGACTTTC. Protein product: CAISGVARSGANVLTF.

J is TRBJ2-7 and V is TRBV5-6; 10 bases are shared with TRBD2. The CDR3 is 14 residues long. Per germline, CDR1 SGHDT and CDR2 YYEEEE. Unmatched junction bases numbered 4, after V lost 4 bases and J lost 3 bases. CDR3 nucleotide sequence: TGTGCCAGCAGCAAGGGACTAGCGCTCTACGAGCAGTACTTC. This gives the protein CASSKGLALYEQYF.

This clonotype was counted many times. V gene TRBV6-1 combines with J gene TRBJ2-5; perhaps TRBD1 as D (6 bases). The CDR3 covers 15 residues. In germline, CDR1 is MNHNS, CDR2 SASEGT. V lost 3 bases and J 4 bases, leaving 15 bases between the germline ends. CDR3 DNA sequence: TGTGCCAGCAGTGACCCCAGGGGAATCGTAGAGACCCAGTACTTC. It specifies CASSDPRGIVETQYF.

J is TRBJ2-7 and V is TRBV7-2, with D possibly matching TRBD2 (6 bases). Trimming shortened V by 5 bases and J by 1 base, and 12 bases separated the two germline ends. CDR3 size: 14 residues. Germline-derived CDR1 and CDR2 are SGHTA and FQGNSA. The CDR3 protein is CASSDSGVSYEQYF. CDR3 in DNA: TGTGCCAGCAGCGACTCGGGGGTGTCCTACGAGCAGTACTTC. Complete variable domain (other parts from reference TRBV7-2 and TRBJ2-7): GAGVSQSPSNKVTEKGKDVELRCDPISGHTALYWYRQSLGQGLEFLIYFQGNSAPDKSGLPSDRFSAERTGGSVSTLTIQRTQQEDSAVYLCASSDSGVSYEQYFGPGTRLTVT.

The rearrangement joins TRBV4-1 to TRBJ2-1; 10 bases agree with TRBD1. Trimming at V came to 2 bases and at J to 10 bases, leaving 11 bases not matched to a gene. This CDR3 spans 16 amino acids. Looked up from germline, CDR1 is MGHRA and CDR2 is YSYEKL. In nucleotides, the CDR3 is TGCGCCAGCAGCCAACCTGACAGGGGGCTCTCTATCGAGCAGTTCTTC. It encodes CASSQPDRGLSIEQFF.

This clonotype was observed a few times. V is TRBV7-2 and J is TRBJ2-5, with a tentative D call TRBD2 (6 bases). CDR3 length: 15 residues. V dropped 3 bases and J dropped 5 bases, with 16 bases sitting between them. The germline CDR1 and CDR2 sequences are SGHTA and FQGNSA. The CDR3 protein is CASSFQRGLAETQYF. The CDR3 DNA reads TGTGCCAGCAGCTTCCAAAGGGGACTTGCGGAGACCCAGTACTTC.

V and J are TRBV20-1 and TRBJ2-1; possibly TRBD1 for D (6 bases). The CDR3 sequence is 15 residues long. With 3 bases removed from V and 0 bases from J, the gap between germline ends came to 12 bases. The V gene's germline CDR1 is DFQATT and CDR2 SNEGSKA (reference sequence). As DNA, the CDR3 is TGCAGTGCTAGGGGGGCTTTGAGCTCCTACAATGAGCAGTTCTTC. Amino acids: CSARGALSSYNEQFF.

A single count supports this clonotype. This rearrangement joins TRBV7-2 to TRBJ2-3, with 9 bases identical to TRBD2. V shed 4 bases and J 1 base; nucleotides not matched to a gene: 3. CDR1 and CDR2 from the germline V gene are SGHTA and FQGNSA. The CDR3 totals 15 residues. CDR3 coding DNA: TGTGCCAGCAGCTCCAAGCGGGGGGGCACAGATACGCAGTATTTT. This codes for CASSSKRGGTDTQYF.

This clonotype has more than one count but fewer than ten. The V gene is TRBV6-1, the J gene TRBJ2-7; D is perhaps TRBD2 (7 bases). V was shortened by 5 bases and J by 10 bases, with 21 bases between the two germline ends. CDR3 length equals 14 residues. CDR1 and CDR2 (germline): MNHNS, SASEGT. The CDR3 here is CASSPWGGQGSQYF. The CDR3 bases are TGTGCCAGCAGTCCCTGGGGGGGGCAGGGTTCACAGTACTTC.

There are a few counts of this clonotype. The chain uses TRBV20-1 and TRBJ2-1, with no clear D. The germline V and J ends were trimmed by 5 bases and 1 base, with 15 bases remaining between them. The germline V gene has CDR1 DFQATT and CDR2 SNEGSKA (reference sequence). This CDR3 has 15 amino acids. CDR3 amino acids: CSALDPFLSYNEQFF. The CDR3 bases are TGCAGTGCTTTAGACCCGTTCCTTTCCTACAATGAGCAGTTCTTC.

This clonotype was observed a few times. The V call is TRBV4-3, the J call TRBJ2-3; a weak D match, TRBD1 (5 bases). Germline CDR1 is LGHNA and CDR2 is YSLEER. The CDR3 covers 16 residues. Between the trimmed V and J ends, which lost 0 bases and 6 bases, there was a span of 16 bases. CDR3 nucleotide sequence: TGCGCCAGCAGCCAAGATAAGCGACCCAGGGCCGATACGCAGTATTTT. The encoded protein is CASSQDKRPRADTQYF.

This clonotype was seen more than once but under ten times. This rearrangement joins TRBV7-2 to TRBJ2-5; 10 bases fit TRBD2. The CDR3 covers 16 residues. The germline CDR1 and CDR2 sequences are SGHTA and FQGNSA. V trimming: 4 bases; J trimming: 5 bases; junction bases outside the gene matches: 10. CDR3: CASSSGGLAVGETQYF. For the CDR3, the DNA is TGTGCCAGCAGCTCTGGAGGACTAGCGGTAGGGGAGACCCAGTACTTC.

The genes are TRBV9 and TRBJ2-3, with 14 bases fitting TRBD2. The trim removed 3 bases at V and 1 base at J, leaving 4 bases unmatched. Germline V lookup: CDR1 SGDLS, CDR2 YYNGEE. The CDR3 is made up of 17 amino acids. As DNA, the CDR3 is TGTGCCAGCAGCGGACCGGGACTAGCGGGAGGCACAGATACGCAGTATTTT. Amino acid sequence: CASSGPGLAGGTDTQYF. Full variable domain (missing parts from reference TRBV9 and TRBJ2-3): DSGVTQTPKHLITATGQRVTLRCSPRSGDLSVYWYQQSLDQGLQFLIQYYNGEERAKGNILERFSAQQFPDLHSELNLSSLELGDSALYFCASSGPGLAGGTDTQYFGPGTRLTVL.

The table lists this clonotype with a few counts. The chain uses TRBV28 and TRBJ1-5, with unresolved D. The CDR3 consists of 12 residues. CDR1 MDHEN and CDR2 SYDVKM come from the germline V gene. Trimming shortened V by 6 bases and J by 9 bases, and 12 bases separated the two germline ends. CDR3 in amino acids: CASRRTSLPQHF. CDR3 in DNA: TGTGCCAGCAGACGGACCTCGTTGCCCCAGCATTTT.

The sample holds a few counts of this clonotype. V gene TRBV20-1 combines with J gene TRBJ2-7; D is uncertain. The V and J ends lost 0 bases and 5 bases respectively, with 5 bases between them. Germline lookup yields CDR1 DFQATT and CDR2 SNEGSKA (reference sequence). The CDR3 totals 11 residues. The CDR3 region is CSARDWDEQYF. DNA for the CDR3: TGCAGTGCTAGAGATTGGGACGAGCAGTACTTC.